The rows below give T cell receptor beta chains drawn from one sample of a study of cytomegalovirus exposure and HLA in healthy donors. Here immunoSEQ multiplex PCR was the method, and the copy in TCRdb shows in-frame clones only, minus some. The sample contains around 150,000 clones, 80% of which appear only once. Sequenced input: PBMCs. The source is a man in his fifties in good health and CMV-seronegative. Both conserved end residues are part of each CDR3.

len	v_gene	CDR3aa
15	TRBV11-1	CASSFGTGREDTQYF
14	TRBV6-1	CASSGRAGGTEAFF
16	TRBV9	CASSARLAGDRNEQFF
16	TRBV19	CASTVTRTGSNTEAFF
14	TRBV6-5	CASSYLGTVGTQYF
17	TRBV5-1	CASSPSGTGVMMNEQFF
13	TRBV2	CASSLGYSDTQYF
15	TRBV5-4	CASSSGQGAIETQYF
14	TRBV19	CASYRWGLGTEAFF
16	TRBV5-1	CASSLAGTGSHYEQYF
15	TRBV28	CASSPLDMTNTEAFF
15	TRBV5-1	CASSPGGVTNTEAFF
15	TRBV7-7	CASSLGGFSTDTQYF
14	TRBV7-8	CASSHGQGYQPQHF
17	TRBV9	CASSGYRAGATNEKLFF
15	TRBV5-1	CASSPRGILQETQYF
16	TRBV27	CASSSRDGTRTVEQFF
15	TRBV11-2	CASSSGTGYQETQYF
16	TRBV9	CASSLGAKTSSYEQYF
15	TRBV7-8	CASSLARGVDSPLHF
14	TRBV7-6	CASSPLIEEETQYF
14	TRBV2	CASRSSGSLHEQYF
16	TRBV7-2	CASSRDRWALDTEAFF
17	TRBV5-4	CASSSESVLAGDGTQYF
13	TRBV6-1	CASSLYGPYEQYF
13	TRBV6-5	CASRGSRVNGYTF
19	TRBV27	CASSLFGTGASNSNQPQHF
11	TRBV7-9	CASSSLDTQYF
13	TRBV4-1	CASRGDRDTEAFF
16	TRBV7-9	CASSLDIAGDSYEQYF
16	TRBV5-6	CASSLAGQANTGELFF
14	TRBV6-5	CASRKGQGNTEAFF
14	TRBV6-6	CASRTRQGQGEQYF
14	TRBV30	CAWTPGGRLETQYF
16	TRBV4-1	CASSQITGALSYEQYF
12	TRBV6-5	CAGGAGANVLTF
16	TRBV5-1	CASSPPGTTTGETQYF
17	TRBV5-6	CASSLTGEVGLRTEAFF
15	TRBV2	CASSEDRASLYEQYF
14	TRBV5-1	CASSLGRTEDGYTF
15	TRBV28	CASRETRGRSYEQYF
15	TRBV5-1	CASSLAPGSSYEQYF
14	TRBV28	CASRRDRGNYGYTF
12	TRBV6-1	CASSPRGREAFF
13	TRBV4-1	CASSQAISGGQYF
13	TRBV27	CASSFTDRGEQYF
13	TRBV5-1	CASSPGGLNEQFF
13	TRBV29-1	CSDRVGREETQYF
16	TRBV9	CASSVGTSGIQETQYF
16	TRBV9	CASSAGTSGSFETQYF
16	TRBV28	CASRRGQTKNTGELFF